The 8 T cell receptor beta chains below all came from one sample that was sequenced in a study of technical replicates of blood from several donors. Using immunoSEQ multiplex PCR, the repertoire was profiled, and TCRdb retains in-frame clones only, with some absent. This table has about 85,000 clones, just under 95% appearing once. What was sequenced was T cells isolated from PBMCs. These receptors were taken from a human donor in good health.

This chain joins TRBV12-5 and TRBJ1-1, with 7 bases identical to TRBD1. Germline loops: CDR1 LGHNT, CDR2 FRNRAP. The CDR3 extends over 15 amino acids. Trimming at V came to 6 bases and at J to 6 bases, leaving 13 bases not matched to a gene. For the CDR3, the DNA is TGTGCTAGTGGCACCCCTAACAGGGGAAGTCCTGAAGCTTTCTTT. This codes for CASGTPNRGSPEAFF.

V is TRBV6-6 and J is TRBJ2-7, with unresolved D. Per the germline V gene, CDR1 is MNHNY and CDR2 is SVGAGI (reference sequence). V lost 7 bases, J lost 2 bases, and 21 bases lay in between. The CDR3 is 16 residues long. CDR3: CASNDLSWRSTYEQYF. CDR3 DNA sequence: TGTGCCAGCAACGACTTGTCTTGGCGTTCCACCTACGAGCAGTACTTC.

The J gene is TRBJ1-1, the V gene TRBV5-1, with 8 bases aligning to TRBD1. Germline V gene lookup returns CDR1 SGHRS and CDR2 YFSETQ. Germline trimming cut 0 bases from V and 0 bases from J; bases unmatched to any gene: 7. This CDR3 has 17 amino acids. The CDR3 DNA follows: TGCGCCAGCAGCTTGGTAACAGGGGGGCACATGAACACTGAAGCTTTCTTT. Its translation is CASSLVTGGHMNTEAFF. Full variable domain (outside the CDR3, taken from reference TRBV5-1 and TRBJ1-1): KAGVTQTPRYLIKTRGQQVTLSCSPISGHRSVSWYQQTPGQGLQFLFEYFSETQRNKGNFPGRFSGRQFSNSRSEMNVSTLELGDSALYLCASSLVTGGHMNTEAFFGQGTRLTVV.

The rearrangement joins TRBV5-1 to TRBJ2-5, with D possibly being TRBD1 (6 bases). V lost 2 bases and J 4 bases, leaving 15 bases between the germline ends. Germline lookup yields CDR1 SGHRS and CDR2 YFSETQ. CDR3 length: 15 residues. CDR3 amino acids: CASSFPDRIVETQYF. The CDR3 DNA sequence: TGCGCCAGCAGCTTCCCCGACAGGATCGTAGAGACCCAGTACTTC.

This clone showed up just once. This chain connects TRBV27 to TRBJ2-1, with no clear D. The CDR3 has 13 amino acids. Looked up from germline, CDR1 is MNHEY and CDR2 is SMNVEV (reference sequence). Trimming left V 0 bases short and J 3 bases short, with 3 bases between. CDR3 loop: CASSLSYYNEQFF. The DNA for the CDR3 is TGTGCCAGCAGTTTATCGTACTACAATGAGCAGTTCTTC.

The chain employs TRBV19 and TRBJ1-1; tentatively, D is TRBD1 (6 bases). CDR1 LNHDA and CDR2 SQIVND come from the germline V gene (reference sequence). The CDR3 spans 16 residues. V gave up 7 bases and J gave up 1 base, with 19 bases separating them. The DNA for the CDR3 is TGTGCCAGTAAATGGCTTACGGGACAAACGAACACTGAAGCTTTCTTT. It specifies CASKWLTGQTNTEAFF.

CDR3 coding DNA: TGCAGCGTATCGGGACAGGGAGGTGAGCAGTTCTTC. This gives the protein CSVSGQGGEQFF. This chain links TRBV29-1 with TRBJ2-1; 9 nucleotides agree with TRBD1. The V gene's germline CDR1 is SQVTM and CDR2 ANQGSEA. V lost 6 bases to trimming and J lost 9 bases; unmatched junction nucleotides: 6. The CDR3 totals 12 residues.

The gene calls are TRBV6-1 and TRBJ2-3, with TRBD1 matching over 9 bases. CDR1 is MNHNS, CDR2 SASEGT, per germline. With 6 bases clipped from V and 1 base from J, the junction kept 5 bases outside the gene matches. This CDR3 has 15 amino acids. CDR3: CASSLQGAGTDTQYF. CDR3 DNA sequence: TGTGCCAGCAGCCTACAGGGGGCCGGCACAGATACGCAGTATTTT.